This TCR beta chain emerged from a study of chemoradiotherapy in HPV16-positive cancers. The overall study: Candidate HPV-specific T-cell clones and common TCR motifs came from functional assays in a couple of HPV16-positive patients. General study findings and limits: Non-HPV-specific T cells did not expand in tumors during treatment, whereas candidate HPV-specific clones and E7-related motifs did.

About this clone: Its antigen remains unknown.

This CDR3 comprises 16 residues. Germline lookup yields CDR1 PRHDT and CDR2 FYEKMQ (reference sequence). V lost 6 bases, J lost 4 bases, and 9 bases stayed unmatched. TCRdb's table, derived via immunoSEQ multiplex PCR, lists solely in-frame clones and lacks some. The table records some 11,000 clones, about 70% of them present only once. The rearrangement links TRBV13 to TRBJ2-2; 9 nucleotides match TRBD2. The sequence came from a human donor with HPV-associated anogenital cancer. This specimen was acquired from a patient who underwent chemoradiotherapy. This chain's CDR3 is CASRQAGGPSTGELFF. Written as DNA, the CDR3 is TGTGCCAGCAGACAGGCGGGGGGGCCGAGCACCGGGGAGCTGTTTTTT.